Listed here are 16 T cell receptor beta chains from one sample, sequenced in a study of T-cell memory formation after mild COVID-19. A single record per CDR3 protein comes from TCRdb applying MiXCR to the 5' RACE reads. The table records roughly 240,000 distinct CDR3 sequences, 15% of them present only once. The material sequenced was PBMCs or a T cell subset sorted from them (not recorded which). The receptors were gathered from an adult woman who had mild COVID-19 (a few samples of this study predate the infection). Cell type and time point are not known.

This clonotype was counted a few times. This sequence joins TRBV20-1 and TRBJ2-3; TRBD2 matches at 8 bases. The CDR3 loop spans 14 amino acids. J was trimmed by 1 base and V by 3 bases; bases with no gene match: 3. In germline, CDR1 is DFQATT, CDR2 SNEGSKA (reference sequence). The CDR3 DNA follows: TGCAGTGCTAGGCCAGCGGGGGGCACAGATACGCAGTATTTT. It codes for CSARPAGGTDTQYF.

This clonotype was detected ten times or more. The genes are TRBV5-1 and TRBJ1-2; TRBD1 aligns across 8 bases. Germline trimming cut 4 bases from V and 5 bases from J; bases unmatched to any gene: 4. This CDR3 region has 13 residues. The germline gives CDR1 SGHRS, CDR2 YFSETQ. In DNA form, the CDR3 reads TGCGCCAGCAGCCAAGGACAGGGTTATGGCTACACCTTC. Its translation is CASSQGQGYGYTF. Supplemented by reference TRBV5-1 and TRBJ1-2, the full variable domain reads KAGVTQTPRYLIKTRGQQVTLSCSPISGHRSVSWYQQTPGQGLQFLFEYFSETQRNKGNFPGRFSGRQFSNSRSEMNVSTLELGDSALYLCASSQGQGYGYTFGSGTRLTVV.

CDR3 sequence reads: CASSQDRAGVYNEQFF. The DNA of the CDR3 is TGTGCCAGCAGCCAAGATAGGGCGGGGGTTTACAATGAGCAGTTCTTC. This chain joins TRBV3-1 and TRBJ2-1, with 7 bases lining up with TRBD2. The CDR3 spans 16 residues. Germline-derived CDR1 and CDR2 are LGHDT and YNNKEL (reference sequence). V shed 0 bases, J shed 4 bases, and the junction held 6 bases outside the gene matches.

In this sample, this clonotype turned up a few times. The chain joins TRBV10-3 to TRBJ2-3, with 8 positions matching TRBD2. Germline V gene sequence: CDR1 ENHRY, CDR2 SYGVKD. Trimming cost V 10 bases and J 1 base; bases outside gene matches: 4. The CDR3 loop spans 13 amino acids. The CDR3 sequence: CATELAGTDTQYF. The CDR3 coding sequence is TGTGCCACTGAACTAGCGGGCACAGATACGCAGTATTTT.

The chain carries TRBV3-1 and TRBJ1-3; D gene ambiguous. From germline, CDR1 is LGHDT and CDR2 YNNKEL (reference sequence). CDR3 length equals 15 residues. Trimming took 4 bases from V and 0 from J, leaving 10 bases between them. CDR3: CASSPFAVSGNTIYF. The CDR3, as DNA: TGTGCCAGCAGCCCTTTCGCAGTCTCTGGAAACACCATATATTTT.

The chain combines TRBV12-3 or TRBV12-4 with TRBJ1-3; unclear D gene. The CDR3 contains 11 residues. V lost 6 bases and J 4 bases, leaving 4 bases between the germline ends. The CDR3 loop is CASSNGNTIYF. For the CDR3, the DNA is TGTGCCAGCAGCAACGGAAACACCATATATTTT.

In this sample, this clonotype turned up many times. The chain has TRBV5-1 and TRBJ2-7; 9 nucleotides match TRBD1. Germline CDR1 SGHRS, CDR2 YFSETQ. V was clipped by 1 base and J by 5 bases; unmatched bases: 7. CDR3 size: 15 residues. The CDR3 here is CASSLPGTGYDEQYF. Written as DNA, the CDR3 is TGCGCCAGCAGCTTGCCCGGGACAGGGTACGACGAGCAGTACTTC.

J is TRBJ2-7 and V is TRBV12-3 or TRBV12-4; 12 nucleotides agree with TRBD1. The V segment lost 5 bases and the J segment 4 bases; nucleotides outside the gene matches: 9. CDR3 size: 16 residues. In nucleotides, the CDR3 is TGTGCCAGCAGTCTAGGGGACAGGGGGCCGATATACGAGCAGTACTTC. Its protein is CASSLGDRGPIYEQYF.

The V call is TRBV19, the J call TRBJ2-7, with 12 nucleotides matching TRBD2. The CDR3 consists of 15 residues. Trimming cost V 3 bases and J 2 bases; bases outside gene matches: 2. From germline, CDR1 is LNHDA and CDR2 SQIVND (reference sequence). The CDR3 coding sequence is TGTGCCAGTAGTATCCGACTAGCGGGAGCCTACGAGCAGTACTTC. This gives the protein CASSIRLAGAYEQYF.

This chain uses TRBV20-1 with TRBJ1-1; tentatively, D is TRBD1 (6 bases). The CDR3 covers 14 residues. CDR1 DFQATT and CDR2 SNEGSKA come from the germline V gene (reference sequence). The V and J ends lost 1 base and 6 bases respectively, with 15 bases between them. Here the CDR3 reads CSARGGRGPPEAFF. CDR3 bases: TGCAGTGCTAGAGGAGGCAGGGGACCCCCTGAAGCTTTCTTT.

In this sample, this clonotype turned up a few times. V gene TRBV29-1 combines with J gene TRBJ1-1; D gene uncertain. V lost 2 bases and J lost 0, with 10 bases in between. CDR1 SQVTM and CDR2 ANQGSEA come from the germline V gene. The length of the CDR3 is 14 residues. The CDR3: CSVELDGLNTEAFF. The CDR3 DNA is TGCAGCGTTGAACTCGACGGACTGAACACTGAAGCTTTCTTT.

The sample holds a few counts of this clonotype. V is TRBV19 and J is TRBJ1-1; TRBD1 is a possible D gene (6 bases). The V end lost 3 bases, the J end lost 0 bases, and 17 bases lay between the germline ends. Germline V gene lookup returns CDR1 LNHDA and CDR2 SQIVND (reference sequence). This CDR3 comprises 17 residues. This CDR3 is CASSILPGHTMNTEAFF. In DNA form, the CDR3 reads TGTGCCAGTAGTATTCTACCGGGACATACGATGAACACTGAAGCTTTCTTT.

This clonotype was found many times. The chain joins TRBV5-1 to TRBJ2-1; 13 bases fit TRBD2. This CDR3 contains 16 residues. V lost 3 bases, J lost 5 bases, and 5 bases stayed unmatched. CDR1 and CDR2 (germline): SGHRS, YFSETQ. The CDR3 loop is CASSSTSGRGNNEQFF. In nucleotides, the CDR3 is TGCGCCAGCAGCTCCACTAGCGGGAGGGGGAACAATGAGCAGTTCTTC.

In this sample, this clonotype turned up many times. V and J are TRBV7-7 and TRBJ2-1, with D possibly TRBD2 on 5 matching bases. From germline, CDR1 is SSHAT and CDR2 FNYEAQ (reference sequence). The CDR3 runs to 14 residues. The DNA for the CDR3 is TGTGCTAGCCCCGGAGGTAACTCCTACAATGAGCAGTTCTTC. Protein: CASPGGNSYNEQFF.

The rearrangement links TRBV6-6 to TRBJ2-7; D is possibly TRBD1 or TRBD2 (5 bases each). Germline CDR1 and CDR2: MNHNY and SVGAGI (reference sequence). The CDR3 consists of 13 residues. V lost 8 bases to trimming and J lost 5 bases, with 16 bases between them. CDR3 sequence: CASWGRTSHEQYF. The CDR3 DNA reads TGTGCCAGCTGGGGACGGACTTCTCACGAGCAGTACTTC.

This clonotype was counted a few times. This rearrangement joins TRBV9 to TRBJ2-3; D is possibly TRBD2 (6 bases). V was cut by 0 bases and J by 5 bases, with 13 bases left in between. Germline V gene data show CDR1 as SGDLS and CDR2 as YYNGEE. The CDR3 consists of 15 residues. For the CDR3, the DNA is TGTGCCAGCAGCGTAGTATCACAGCGGGTAGATACGCAGTATTTT. Its protein product is CASSVVSQRVDTQYF.